This T cell receptor beta chain was sequenced for a study of OX40 agonist ivuxolimab in advanced cancers. Study at large: From roughly 20 to 90 years was the age range, with a mean of roughly 64 years, and 70% to 85% were male. Earlier treatment with anti-PD-1, anti-PD-L1 or anti-CTLA-4 was permitted, and about 40% had received some.

In regard to this clone: Its target is unknown.

Study conclusions and caveats: The authors also found low normalized T-cell clonal expansion in some nonresponders. CD8+ T cells (on average) carried more expanded clones than CD4+ T cells.

Data came from immunoSEQ multiplex PCR; TCRdb stores just in-frame clones and leaves some out. The sample holds tens of thousands of clones; approximately 90% are singletons and the top ten take 5% to 6.5%. V was pared by 4 bases and J by 6 bases, with 7 bases between. The CDR3 has 11 residues. From germline, CDR1 is SGDLS and CDR2 YYNGEE. V usage is TRBV9 and J usage is TRBJ1-1; no clear D. The clonotype comes from an adult with an advanced solid tumor such as melanoma, head and neck, liver or kidney cancer. Source: CD4+ or CD8+ T cells sorted from blood, taken in a trial of the OX40 agonist ivuxolimab. The chain's CDR3 is CASSPRPEAFF. The CDR3, as DNA: TGTGCCAGCAGCCCCCGACCTGAAGCTTTCTTT.